Described below is a single T cell receptor (beta chain) sequence and its context. Antigen unknown. Unique molecular identifiers were present in the TCR beta cDNA libraries. Each CDR3 protein gets one entry after TCRdb re-called the PCR reads with MiXCR. The table has hundreds of thousands of distinct CDR3 sequences, roughly 47% seen once. The data were taken from a study of post-analysis software for immune sequencing data. Whole-study results and caveats: Compared with controls, patients had more of 4 or 5 TRBV segments, including TRBV5-6, TRBV5-1 and TRBV20-1.

This CDR3 region has 13 residues. Looked up from germline, CDR1 is SGHDT and CDR2 is YYEEEE. Trimming took off 4 bases at V and 5 bases at J, with 10 bases between the two ends. This chain joins TRBV5-6 and TRBJ1-5; D is ambiguous. Sequencing was carried out using blood. The TCR originated in a girl under 18 with multiple sclerosis. The CDR3 loop is CASSAKGYQPQHF. CDR3 sequence (DNA): TGTGCCAGCAGCGCCAAGGGTTATCAGCCCCAGCATTTT.